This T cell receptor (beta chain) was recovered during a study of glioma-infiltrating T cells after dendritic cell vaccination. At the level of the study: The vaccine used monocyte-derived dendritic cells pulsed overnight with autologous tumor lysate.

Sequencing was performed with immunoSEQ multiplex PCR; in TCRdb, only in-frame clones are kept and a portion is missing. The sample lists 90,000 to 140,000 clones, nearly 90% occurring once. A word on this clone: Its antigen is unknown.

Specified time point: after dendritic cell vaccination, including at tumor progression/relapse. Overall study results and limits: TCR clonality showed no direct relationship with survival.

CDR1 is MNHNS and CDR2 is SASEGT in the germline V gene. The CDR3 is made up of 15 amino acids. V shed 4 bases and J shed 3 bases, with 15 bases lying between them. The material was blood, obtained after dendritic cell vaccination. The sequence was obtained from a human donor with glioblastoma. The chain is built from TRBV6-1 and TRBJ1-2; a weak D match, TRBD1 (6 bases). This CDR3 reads CASSGRRQADYGYTF. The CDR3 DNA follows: TGTGCCAGCAGTGGGAGGCGACAGGCGGACTATGGCTACACCTTC.